This TCR beta chain appears in the sequencing data of a study of T cell repertoires in ileal Crohn's disease. About the research overall: Operated complications were stricturing disease (around 60%) and penetrating disease (approximately 39%).

V was pared by 7 bases and J by 5 bases, with 10 bases of the junction left unmatched. This CDR3 is built from 14 residues. Germline CDR1 SNHLY, CDR2 FYNNEI. The method was immunoSEQ multiplex PCR; TCRdb's version includes in-frame clones alone and lacks a portion of them. The profile shows under 2,500 clones, about 90% of them singletons. This sequence originates from an adult with Crohn's disease. What was sequenced was ileal tissue. The chain combines TRBV2 with TRBJ1-1, with 7 bases identical to TRBD1. CDR3 DNA sequence: TGTGCCAGCACAACAGGGGCCGGCACAACTGAAGCTTTCTTT. Protein sequence: CASTTGAGTTEAFF.